Below are 24 T cell receptor beta chains sequenced from a single sample in a study of T cells after posttransplantation cyclophosphamide. Cells defined as naive were viable CD3+CD4+ or CD3+CD8+ and CCR7+CD45RA+CD45RO-CD95-CD27+CD28+. Clones were read by immunoSEQ multiplex PCR, and TCRdb kept only the in-frame ones, dropping some. The sample lists fewer than 40,000 clones; about 90% were seen once. The sample comprised naive CD4+ T cells sorted from PBMCs. The receptors shown here come from a woman aged 60-70 years in good health, CMV-negative, and a related stem cell transplant donor.

The CDR3 region is CASSLLPSTDTQYF. The CDR3 bases are TGTGCCAGCAGCCTATTACCAAGCACAGATACGCAGTATTTT. The chain carries TRBV9 and TRBJ2-3; no reliable D call. The germline CDR1 and CDR2 sequences are SGDLS and YYNGEE. The CDR3 sequence is 14 residues long. The ends were cut back, 4 bases at V and 0 bases at J, with 9 bases in the middle.

V gene TRBV19 combines with J gene TRBJ2-7; D gene ambiguous. This CDR3 spans 15 amino acids. CDR1 is LNHDA and CDR2 is SQIVND in the germline V gene (reference sequence). V lost 3 bases and J lost 3, with 15 bases in between. In nucleotides, the CDR3 is TGTGCCAGTAGTATGAGGCCCTCACAACACTACGAGCAGTACTTC. Protein product: CASSMRPSQHYEQYF.

V and J are TRBV6-1 and TRBJ2-7; 7 bases fit TRBD2. V was clipped by 8 bases and J by 5 bases; unmatched bases: 15. The CDR3 sequence is 15 residues long. Germline V CDR1 and CDR2: MNHNS, SASEGT. Written as DNA, the CDR3 is TGTGCCAGCCGGAAAAGGGAGGGAGTCATCCACGAGCAGTACTTC. This gives the protein CASRKREGVIHEQYF.

The CDR3, as DNA: TGTGCCAGCAGCTCCCCTGGACTATATGGATACAATGAGCAGTTCTTC. Translating it yields CASSSPGLYGYNEQFF. The chain carries TRBV11-2 and TRBJ2-1; D might be TRBD2 (6 bases). Looked up from germline, CDR1 is SGHAT and CDR2 is FQNNGV. The CDR3 covers 16 residues. The V gene lost 4 bases and the J gene lost 4 bases, with 17 bases spanning the gap.

The rearrangement links TRBV7-3 to TRBJ2-4; 9 bases are a match to TRBD2. The V gene's germline CDR1 is SGHTA and CDR2 FQGTGA. The CDR3 is 17 amino acids. V was pared by 1 base and J by 4 bases, with 8 bases of the junction left unmatched. In DNA, the CDR3 is TGTGCCAGCAGCTTAAACCCCCTAGCGGGACAGAAAAACATTCAGTACTTC. This encodes CASSLNPLAGQKNIQYF.

The V and J genes are TRBV9 and TRBJ1-2; 9 bases are shared with TRBD1. V shed 3 bases and J 5 bases; nucleotides not matched to a gene: 5. The CDR3 has 14 amino acids. Germline loops: CDR1 SGDLS, CDR2 YYNGEE. Here the CDR3 reads CASSAGGQGYGYTF. DNA for the CDR3: TGTGCCAGCAGCGCCGGGGGACAGGGATATGGCTACACCTTC.

The genes are TRBV18 and TRBJ2-7, with 13 bases matching TRBD2. This CDR3 contains 15 residues. The V gene end was trimmed by 2 bases and the J gene end by 3 bases; junction bases not matched to a gene: 1. Germline CDR1 KGHSH, CDR2 LQKENI. In DNA form, the CDR3 reads TGTGCCAGCTCACCAAGACTAGCGGGAGGCTACGAGCAGTACTTC. This sequence encodes CASSPRLAGGYEQYF.

V is TRBV6-5 and J is TRBJ2-1; 9 bases agree with TRBD2. The CDR3 spans 13 residues. Germline V gives CDR1 MNHEY, CDR2 SVGAGI. Trimming cost V 6 bases and J 8 bases; bases outside gene matches: 5. The CDR3 DNA reads TGTGCCAGCAGAGCTAGCGGGGAGGATGAGCAGTTCTTC. It translates to CASRASGEDEQFF.

The CDR3 is CASSLASPAGEQYF. DNA of the CDR3: TGTGCCAGCAGCTTAGCCAGCCCGGCGGGGGAGCAGTACTTC. V is TRBV7-9 and J is TRBJ2-5, with 7 bases aligning to TRBD2. Germline V gives CDR1 SEHNR, CDR2 FQNEAQ (reference sequence). The CDR3 is made up of 14 amino acids. V lost 0 bases to trimming and J lost 11 bases; unmatched junction nucleotides: 9.

V and J are TRBV10-3 and TRBJ2-7; possibly TRBD2 for D (7 bases). CDR1 and CDR2 (germline): ENHRY, SYGVKD. The CDR3 runs to 13 residues. V was cut by 11 bases and J by 0 bases, with 14 bases left in between. The CDR3 spells CAGGDTPSYEQYF. CDR3 in DNA: TGTGCCGGGGGGGACACCCCCTCCTACGAGCAGTACTTC.

The chain carries TRBV28 and TRBJ2-5, with TRBD2 matching over 7 bases. The J call may be in error: the DNA end matches TRBJ2-7 better. Germline CDR1 MDHEN, CDR2 SYDVKM. The CDR3 contains 12 residues. CDR3 bases: TGTGCCGTGACTAGCACTACCTACGAGCAGTACTTC. Its translation is CAVTSTTYEQYF.

This sequence joins TRBV30 and TRBJ2-7, with TRBD2 matching 9 bases. Germline V lookup: CDR1 GTSNPN, CDR2 SVGIG (reference sequence). The ends lost 3 bases at V and 5 bases at J; junction bases unmatched: 5. The CDR3 contains 13 residues. CDR3: CAWRASGTHEQYF. For the CDR3, the DNA is TGTGCCTGGAGAGCTAGCGGGACCCACGAGCAGTACTTC.

The rearrangement uses TRBV10-3 and TRBJ1-2, with TRBD1 matching over 9 bases. Germline loops: CDR1 ENHRY, CDR2 SYGVKD. Losses at the gene ends were 3 bases for V and 7 bases for J; bases not matched to a gene: 3. This CDR3 is built from 13 residues. CDR3 nucleotide sequence: TGTGCCATCAGTGAAGGGACAGGGTTTGGCTACACCTTC. This encodes CAISEGTGFGYTF.

The chain has TRBV28 and TRBJ1-2; TRBD1 agrees at 9 bases. With V trimmed by 5 bases and J by 5 bases, 0 bases remained unmatched. Germline V gives CDR1 MDHEN, CDR2 SYDVKM. The length of the CDR3 is 12 residues. The CDR3 sequence is CASSGTGYGYTF. As DNA, the CDR3 is TGTGCCAGCAGTGGGACAGGGTATGGCTACACCTTC.

The chain links TRBV18 to TRBJ2-7; 7 bases align to TRBD1. The CDR3 has 15 residues. Germline V gene lookup returns CDR1 KGHSH and CDR2 LQKENI. The ends lost 2 bases at V and 2 bases at J; junction bases unmatched: 6. The CDR3 bases are TGTGCCAGCTCACCAGGTTCGCAGGGGGCCTACGAGCAGTACTTC. Its protein is CASSPGSQGAYEQYF.

This clone was found a few times. The V call is TRBV7-2, the J call TRBJ2-7; D is unclear. The length of the CDR3 is 13 residues. Trimming cost V 7 bases and J 3 bases, with 13 bases left between them. Germline V gene sequence: CDR1 SGHTA, CDR2 FQGNSA. Written as DNA, the CDR3 is TGTGCCAGCACCCCTGGAGAATACTACGAGCAGTACTTC. It is translated as CASTPGEYYEQYF.

This clone was recorded only once. This chain connects TRBV6-6 to TRBJ2-7; D is perhaps TRBD2 (7 bases). V was shortened by 10 bases and J by 4 bases, with 17 bases between the two germline ends. The CDR3 spans 13 residues. In germline, CDR1 is MNHNY, CDR2 SVGAGI (reference sequence). CDR3 in DNA: TGTGCCATCTGGGGGGGCAGTCAGTACGAGCAGTACTTC. Translating gives CAIWGGSQYEQYF.

The rearrangement joins TRBV6-1 to TRBJ2-5; D is uncertain. Gene TRBJ2-7 matches the end of the DNA better, so the J call may be wrong. The CDR3 runs 10 residues. From germline, CDR1 is MNHNS and CDR2 SASEGT. CDR3 sequence reads: CASVSYEQYF. CDR3 nucleotides: TGTGCCAGCGTCTCCTACGAGCAGTACTTC.

This chain uses TRBV7-9 with TRBJ2-2; the D is unclear. Germline V gives CDR1 SEHNR, CDR2 FQNEAQ (reference sequence). This CDR3 has 11 amino acids. CDR3 nucleotides: TGTGGGTGGAGCGCGGTCGGGGAGCTGTTTTTT. Translating gives CGWSAVGELFF.

J is TRBJ1-5 and V is TRBV7-2; D unresolved. The CDR3 spans 13 residues. Germline CDR1 reads SGHTA; CDR2 reads FQGNSA. With 2 bases removed from V and 4 bases from J, the gap between germline ends came to 6 bases. This CDR3 is CASSLQVNQPQHF. CDR3 in DNA: TGTGCCAGCAGCTTACAGGTTAATCAGCCCCAGCATTTT.

The V call is TRBV18, the J call TRBJ2-5, with D uncertain. Germline V gene lookup returns CDR1 KGHSH and CDR2 LQKENI. This CDR3 has 11 residues. Trimming removed 6 bases from V and 2 bases from J, with 4 bases in between. The CDR3, as DNA: TGTGCCAGCTCTCGTCAAGAGACCCAGTACTTC. Its protein product is CASSRQETQYF.

The chain has TRBV27 and TRBJ1-1, with D unresolved. There are 14 residues in the CDR3. V lost 2 bases, J lost 0 bases, and 7 bases lay in between. The V gene's germline CDR1 is MNHEY and CDR2 SMNVEV (reference sequence). The CDR3 here is CASSLTFLNTEAFF. The CDR3 nucleotides read TGTGCCAGCAGTTTAACATTCCTGAACACTGAAGCTTTCTTT.

The chain has TRBV10-3 and TRBJ1-2; 7 bases are a match to TRBD1. The CDR3 length is 14 residues. Looked up from germline, CDR1 is ENHRY and CDR2 is SYGVKD. With 7 bases clipped from V and 0 bases from J, the junction kept 5 bases outside the gene matches. The CDR3: CAITGTATNYGYTF. CDR3 DNA: TGTGCCATCACAGGGACAGCCACTAACTATGGCTACACCTTC.

This chain connects TRBV21-1 to TRBJ2-1; the table names TRBD2, a call not compared with the DNA. TRBV21-1 constitutes a pseudogene. The CDR3 has 17 residues. CDR3 protein: CASSKEGTLAGGYEQFF. CDR3 coding DNA: TGTGCCAGCAGCAAAGAAGGTACCCTAGCGGGAGGGTATGAGCAGTTCTTC.